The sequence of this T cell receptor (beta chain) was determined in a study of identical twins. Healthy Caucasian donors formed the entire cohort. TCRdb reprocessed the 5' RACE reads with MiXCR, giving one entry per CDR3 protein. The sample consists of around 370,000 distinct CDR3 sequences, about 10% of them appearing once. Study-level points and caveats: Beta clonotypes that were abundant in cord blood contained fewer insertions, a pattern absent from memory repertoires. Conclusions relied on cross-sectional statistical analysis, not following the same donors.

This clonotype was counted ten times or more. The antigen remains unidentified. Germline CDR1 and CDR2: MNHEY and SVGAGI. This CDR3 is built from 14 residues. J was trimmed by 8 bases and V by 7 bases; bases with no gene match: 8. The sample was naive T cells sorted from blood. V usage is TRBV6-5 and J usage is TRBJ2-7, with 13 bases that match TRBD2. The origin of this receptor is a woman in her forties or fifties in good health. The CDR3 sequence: CASTPLTSGRKQYV. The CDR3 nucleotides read TGTGCCAGCACCCCCTTGACTAGCGGGAGGAAGCAGTACGTC.